Below are 29 T cell receptor beta chains sequenced from a single sample in a study of T cells in severe cutaneous drug reactions. The iRepertoire multiplex PCR system with TCR subtype-specific primers built both bulk and single-cell libraries. TCRdb re-analyzed the multiplex PCR reads; it lists each CDR3 protein once, without DNA. The sample shows thousands of distinct CDR3 sequences, and around 26% sits with its ten largest clones. The patients sequenced had a carbamazepine-induced Stevens-Johnson syndrome or toxic epidermal necrolysis reaction. The sequenced material came from cells from a skin blister. The receptors originated from a human donor with a severe cutaneous adverse drug reaction.

The CDR3 loop is CASSLTLGYGYTF. The chain links TRBV7-2 to TRBJ1-2. This CDR3 comprises 13 residues. The germline V gene has CDR1 SGHTA and CDR2 FQGNSA. Complete variable domain (other parts from reference TRBV7-2 and TRBJ1-2): GAGVSQSPSNKVTEKGKDVELRCDPISGHTALYWYRQSLGQGLEFLIYFQGNSAPDKSGLPSDRFSAERTGGSVSTLTIQRTQQEDSAVYLCASSLTLGYGYTFGSGTRLTVV.

The V gene is TRBV7-8, the J gene TRBJ2-7; TCRdb's D gene call, TRBD1, goes unchecked for lack of DNA. CDR1 is SGHVS, CDR2 FQNEAQ, per germline. This CDR3 comprises 14 residues. The CDR3 reads CASTSAGNHYEQYF.

The rearrangement links TRBV7-2 to TRBJ2-1. This CDR3 comprises 15 residues. Germline V gene sequence: CDR1 SGHTA, CDR2 FQGNSA. The CDR3 protein is CASSLAQSNYNEQFF.

The CDR3 loop reads CASSQDPDYNSPLHF. The chain links TRBV4-1 to TRBJ1-6. CDR1 is MGHRA, CDR2 YSYEKL, per germline. The CDR3 sequence is 15 residues long.

The V call is TRBV28, the J call TRBJ2-5; TCRdb reports TRBD1, a call that lacks DNA to check it against. This CDR3 contains 14 residues. CDR1 and CDR2 from the germline V gene are MDHEN and SYDVKM. CDR3 residues: CASGSDGEIETQYF.

The V and J genes are TRBV28 and TRBJ2-7; TCRdb selects TRBD1, and the lack of DNA leaves this call unchecked. Germline CDR1 is MDHEN and CDR2 is SYDVKM. The CDR3 covers 17 residues. This CDR3 reads CASSLDAGSPDGYEQYF. Looking up the rest from reference TRBV28 and TRBJ2-7 gives the full variable domain: DVKVTQSSRYLVKRTGEKVFLECVQDMDHENMFWYRQDPGLGLRLIYFSYDVKMKEKGDIPEGYSVSREKKERFSLILESASTNQTSMYLCASSLDAGSPDGYEQYFGPGTRLTVT.

The chain combines TRBV20-1 with TRBJ2-2. The CDR3 extends over 15 amino acids. Per the germline V gene, CDR1 is DFQATT and CDR2 is SNEGSKA (reference sequence). The CDR3 loop reads CSARVASANTGELFF.

The chain employs TRBV4-3 and TRBJ2-1; TCRdb lists TRBD1, though no DNA is available to test this call. Germline V CDR1 and CDR2: LGHNA, YSLEER. The CDR3 covers 14 residues. This CDR3 is CASSPRTGGYEQFF.

V is TRBV4-2 and J is TRBJ2-7; lacking DNA, the TRBD1 call made by TCRdb goes unchecked. The CDR3 is made up of 18 amino acids. CDR1 and CDR2 (germline): LGHNA, YNFKEQ. The CDR3 sequence: CASSQGPRGGEFPYEQYF.

Here the CDR3 reads CSASAADEQFF. The chain couples TRBV20-1 to TRBJ2-1. The germline CDR1 and CDR2 sequences are DFQATT and SNEGSKA (reference sequence). The CDR3 runs 11 residues.

By frequency, this clonotype is large. The chain employs TRBV30 and TRBJ2-1; with no DNA, the TCRdb D assignment of TRBD2 cannot be verified. This CDR3 is built from 13 residues. CDR1 and CDR2 (germline): GTSNPN, SVGIG (reference sequence). The CDR3 is CAWRSGGVNEQFF.

The genes are TRBV19 and TRBJ2-7; TCRdb returns TRBD2, unconfirmable since there is no DNA. Per the germline V gene, CDR1 is LNHDA and CDR2 is SQIVND (reference sequence). CDR3 length: 15 amino acids. The CDR3 reads CASRTNGDSTYEQYF.

This clonotype is identified as medium-sized from frequency. V gene TRBV2 combines with J gene TRBJ2-7; TCRdb's D call of TRBD1 is untestable without DNA. This CDR3 contains 15 residues. Germline assignment: CDR1 SNHLY and CDR2 FYNNEI. CDR3 sequence reads: CASSEYGTGTYEQYF.

The rearrangement links TRBV20-1 to TRBJ1-1. From germline, CDR1 is DFQATT and CDR2 SNEGSKA (reference sequence). The CDR3 is made up of 14 amino acids. CDR3 sequence: CSAIRPTANTEAFF.

J is TRBJ2-1 and V is TRBV2; the D gene TCRdb calls, TRBD2, cannot be checked with no DNA. The CDR3 has 20 amino acids. CDR1 is SNHLY and CDR2 is FYNNEI in the germline V gene. CDR3 in amino acids: CASSARVELADSTPYNEQFF.

The V gene is TRBV7-3, the J gene TRBJ1-1; without DNA, the TCRdb call of TRBD1 cannot be checked. The V gene's germline CDR1 is SGHTA and CDR2 FQGTGA. The CDR3 covers 14 residues. The CDR3 here is CASSPTGASTEAFF.

This clonotype is called medium-sized based on its frequency. This rearrangement joins TRBV6-5 to TRBJ2-2. This CDR3 is built from 13 residues. The germline gives CDR1 MNHEY, CDR2 SVGAGI. The CDR3 protein is CASVRWNTGELFF.

CDR3 residues: CASSLRGEQETQYF. V gene TRBV13 combines with J gene TRBJ2-5; the TRBD1 assignment by TCRdb is unverifiable without DNA. Germline assignment: CDR1 PRHDT and CDR2 FYEKMQ (reference sequence). The CDR3 has 14 residues.

The J gene is TRBJ2-7, the V gene TRBV6-5; TCRdb reports TRBD2, a call that lacks DNA to check it against. The length of the CDR3 is 13 residues. Germline CDR1 MNHEY, CDR2 SVGAGI. The CDR3 sequence is CATRLAGHYEQYF.

V is TRBV28 and J is TRBJ1-5; TCRdb lists TRBD1, though no DNA is available to test this call. The CDR3 sequence is 15 residues long. In germline, CDR1 is MDHEN, CDR2 SYDVKM. CDR3 protein: CASSSGYRTDQPQHF.

The chain has TRBV2 and TRBJ1-1. Germline loops: CDR1 SNHLY, CDR2 FYNNEI. This CDR3 is built from 18 residues. The CDR3 loop reads CASSEALYPFPLNTEAFF.

The chain uses TRBV5-5 and TRBJ1-1; as DNA is missing, the TRBD1 call by TCRdb cannot be tested. The CDR3 has 16 residues. The germline V gene has CDR1 SGHKS and CDR2 YYEKEE (reference sequence). CDR3 sequence: CASSLQHPTGYTEAFF.

This chain uses TRBV6-2 or TRBV6-3 with TRBJ1-1; TCRdb picks TRBD1, but there is no DNA to check that call. The CDR3 is made up of 13 amino acids. The V gene's germline CDR1 is MNHEY and CDR2 SVGEGT. CDR3 sequence reads: CASSYPGQREAFF.

This CDR3 is CASSLMRGFDTEAFF. The chain combines TRBV5-4 with TRBJ1-1; TCRdb's D gene call, TRBD1, goes unchecked for lack of DNA. CDR1 is SGHNT, CDR2 YYREEE, per germline (reference sequence). The CDR3 totals 15 residues.

The gene calls are TRBV24-1 and TRBJ2-1. Germline V gives CDR1 KGHDR, CDR2 SFDVKD. The CDR3 totals 13 residues. The CDR3 spells CATSDPSQYEQFF.

V and J are TRBV4-3 and TRBJ1-1. CDR3 size: 14 residues. Germline CDR1 reads LGHNA; CDR2 reads YSLEER. Here the CDR3 reads CASSQGDRNTEAFF.

The chain links TRBV28 to TRBJ1-6; the D call of TRBD1 rests on TCRdb alone, since no DNA is present to check it. The CDR3 spans 20 residues. Germline V gives CDR1 MDHEN, CDR2 SYDVKM. CDR3 residues: CASSPDTILKTGPYNSPLHF.

The chain employs TRBV7-2 and TRBJ2-7; the D call of TRBD1 rests on TCRdb alone, since no DNA is present to check it. Germline V lookup: CDR1 SGHTA, CDR2 FQGNSA. The length of the CDR3 is 13 residues. The CDR3 here is CASRDRAAYEQYF. Full variable domain (remainder filled in from reference TRBV7-2 and TRBJ2-7): GAGVSQSPSNKVTEKGKDVELRCDPISGHTALYWYRQSLGQGLEFLIYFQGNSAPDKSGLPSDRFSAERTGGSVSTLTIQRTQQEDSAVYLCASRDRAAYEQYFGPGTRLTVT.

J is TRBJ2-7 and V is TRBV10-3; TCRdb proposes TRBD1, but this gene call is untestable without DNA. The CDR3 length is 13 residues. Germline V CDR1 and CDR2: ENHRY, SYGVKD. This CDR3 reads CAITPGQGYEQYF.